The 14 T cell receptor beta chains in this list originate from one sample, sequenced in a study of tumor-infiltrating lymphocytes in primary liver carcinoma. The tissue used was unsorted bulk material of about 19-33 mg. RNA and DNA were co-extracted from it with the AllPrep DNA/RNA mini kit. From 450 to 550 ng total RNA, TCR beta cDNA was generated with a primer in the constant region. Sequencing libraries for TCR beta derived from three nested multiplex PCR rounds that used slightly modified ARM-PCR. In the first two PCR rounds, TRBV1-TRBV30 forward primers were paired with a C-beta reverse primer, and each round lasted approximately 10 cycles. TCRdb reanalysed the multiplex PCR reads using MiXCR and keeps one entry per CDR3 protein. The sample includes 50,000 to 60,000 distinct CDR3 sequences, 65% to 85% of them seen just once. Sequenced material: liver tumor tissue from sampling region 5. Described subset: tumor region T5, tumor centre. These receptors were collected from a man aged 35 to 55 with primary liver carcinoma and hepatitis B virus infection.

The V gene is TRBV9, the J gene TRBJ2-1; D call uncertain. Germline CDR1 and CDR2: SGDLS and YYNGEE. The CDR3 sequence is 13 residues long. Between the trimmed V and J ends, which lost 4 bases and 8 bases, there was a span of 13 bases. The CDR3 sequence is CASSPVAEDEQFF. DNA of the CDR3: TGTGCCAGCAGCCCAGTCGCGGAAGATGAGCAGTTCTTC.

This clonotype has just a few counts. Since a much larger clone is just one base distant, this may be a read error. The chain has TRBV28 and TRBJ1-1; D gene ambiguous. This CDR3 region has 12 residues. Trimming took off 8 bases at V and 12 bases at J, with 19 bases between the two ends. Germline CDR1 and CDR2: MDHEN and SYDVKM. Here the CDR3 DNA reads TGTGCCAGCTCAACGATGCCTTTAGAAACTTTCTTT. Residues: CASSTMPLETFF.

This clonotype was picked up many times. A much more abundant neighbour one base away suggests this may be a read error. The rearrangement uses TRBV7-8 and TRBJ2-3; TRBD2 aligns across 7 bases. The length of the CDR3 is 15 residues. In germline, CDR1 is SGHVS, CDR2 FQNEAQ. In DNA form, the CDR3 reads TGTGCCGGCAGCTTAGCCGGGGGGTGGACAGATACGCAGTATTTT. This gives the protein CAGSLAGGWTDTQYF. The variable domain in full, with the rest retrieved from reference TRBV7-8 and TRBJ2-3, is GAGVSQSPRYKVAKRGQDVALRCDPISGHVSLFWYQQALGQGPEFLTYFQNEAQLDKSGLPSDRFFAERPEGSVSTLKIQRTQQEDSAVYLCAGSLAGGWTDTQYFGPGTRLTVL.

A word on this clonotype: At one boundary the junction diverges from the germline segment, which might be a read error. V and J are TRBV11-1 and TRBJ2-1; either TRBD1 or TRBD2 may fit D (5 bases each). The CDR3 is made up of 15 amino acids. CDR1 is SGHAT, CDR2 FQDESV, per germline (reference sequence). In DNA, the CDR3 is TGTACCAGCAGCTTCCGGGGACCGCTGGACAATGGGCAGTTCTTC. It specifies CTSSFRGPLDNGQFF.

This clonotype appeared a few times. Possible read error: a much larger clone is one base away. The CDR3 DNA is TGTGTCAGCACTAAAAGGGGGGGATCTAACTATGGCTACACCTTC. Translation: CVSTKRGGSNYGYTF. V gene TRBV28 combines with J gene TRBJ1-2; perhaps TRBD1 as D (6 bases). The CDR3 is 15 amino acids. Germline V gene data show CDR1 as MDHEN and CDR2 as SYDVKM.

This rearrangement joins TRBV12-3 or TRBV12-4 to TRBJ2-7; TRBD1 or TRBD2 may be the D gene (5 bases each). Trimming left V 5 bases short and J 8 bases short, with 16 bases between. The CDR3 contains 13 residues. This CDR3 reads CASSLWTGDQQYF. The CDR3 DNA reads TGTGCCAGCAGTCTCTGGACTGGGGACCAGCAGTACTTC.

Ten or more counts support this clonotype. V gene TRBV28 combines with J gene TRBJ1-2, with no clear D. The CDR3 is 13 amino acids. V shed 5 bases and J shed 6 bases, with 13 bases lying between them. CDR1 and CDR2 from the germline V gene are MDHEN and SYDVKM. CDR3 in DNA: TGTGCCAGCAGTGCTACCCCGTGGGATGGCTACACCTTC. It codes for CASSATPWDGYTF.

CDR3 nucleotide sequence: TGTGCCAGCAGCCAAGAGTGGGCGACTGCCATCTCCGGTGCCAACATCGTGACTTTC. Translation gives CASSQEWATAISGANIVTF. The chain combines TRBV4-2 with TRBJ2-6; D uncertain. Between the trimmed V and J ends, which lost 0 bases and 17 bases, there was a span of 32 bases. Germline CDR1 reads LGHNA; CDR2 reads YNFKEQ. This CDR3 comprises 19 residues.

Concerning this clonotype: This may come from a read error, since a much larger clone is one base off. The chain joins TRBV4-3 to TRBJ2-3, with a tentative D call TRBD2 (7 bases). CDR1 and CDR2 from the germline V gene are LGHNA and YSLEER. The CDR3 consists of 13 residues. The CDR3 coding sequence is TGCGCCAACAGCCAAGGGGAGGGGGGTACGCAGTATTTT. Translating gives CANSQGEGGTQYF.

A word on this clonotype: Sequence at one end of the junction differs from germline and may be a read error. The chain has TRBV7-9 and TRBJ1-2, with TRBD1 matching 11 bases. From germline, CDR1 is SEHNR and CDR2 FQNEAQ (reference sequence). The CDR3 has 14 amino acids. DNA of the CDR3: TGTACCAGCAGAGGGGACAGGGGGTTTCATGACTACACCTTC. Protein: CTSRGDRGFHDYTF.

Worth noting for this clonotype: The conserved final phenylalanine or tryptophan is absent from the CDR3, which likely points to a read error. The V gene is TRBV5-5, the J gene TRBJ1-2, with TRBD1 as a possible D gene (6 bases). The CDR3 runs 14 residues. Germline CDR1 and CDR2: SGHKS and YYEKEE (reference sequence). CDR3 in amino acids: CTSSAGTLNYGYTI. In nucleotides, the CDR3 is TGTACCAGCAGCGCTGGGACACTTAACTATGGCTACACCATC.

Notes on this clonotype: One end of the junction is discordant with germline, which a read error may explain. The chain joins TRBV28 to TRBJ1-1; no reliable D call. CDR3 length: 13 residues. Per the germline V gene, CDR1 is MDHEN and CDR2 is SYDVKM. CDR3 in amino acids: CASSFRRNIEALF. CDR3 coding DNA: TGTGCCAGCAGTTTTCGGCGGAACATTGAAGCTCTCTTT. Drawing the rest from reference TRBV28 and TRBJ1-1, the complete variable domain is DVKVTQSSRYLVKRTGEKVFLECVQDMDHENMFWYRQDPGLGLRLIYFSYDVKMKEKGDIPEGYSVSREKKERFSLILESASTNQTSMYLCASSFRRNIEALFGQGTRLTVV.

Remarks on this clonotype: No conserved phenylalanine or tryptophan is present at the end of the CDR3, so a read error is the likely explanation. V and J are TRBV11-3 and TRBJ2-3; D tentatively fits TRBD1 or TRBD2 (5 bases each). The length of the CDR3 is 15 residues. V lost 3 bases and J lost 3, with 13 bases in between. The germline V gene has CDR1 SGHNT and CDR2 YENEEA. In DNA form, the CDR3 reads TGTGCCAGCAGCTTTAGCGAGGGGCGGACAGATACGCAGTATCTT. Its protein is CASSFSEGRTDTQYL.

This clonotype appeared a single time. V gene TRBV30 combines with J gene TRBJ2-3; possibly TRBD2 for D (5 bases). This CDR3 comprises 13 residues. The germline V gene encodes CDR1 GTSNPN and CDR2 SVGIG (reference sequence). Trimming stripped 5 bases from V and 1 base from J, with 10 bases between. The CDR3 DNA reads as TGTGCCTGGGCGGGTAAGGGCACAGATACGCAGTATTTT. This gives the protein CAWAGKGTDTQYF. The variable domain in full, completed from reference TRBV30 and TRBJ2-3, reads SQTIHQWPATLVQPVGSPLSLECTVEGTSNPNLYWYRQAAGRGLQLLFYSVGIGQISSEVPQNLSASRPQDRQFILSSKKLLLSDSGFYLCAWAGKGTDTQYFGPGTRLTVL.